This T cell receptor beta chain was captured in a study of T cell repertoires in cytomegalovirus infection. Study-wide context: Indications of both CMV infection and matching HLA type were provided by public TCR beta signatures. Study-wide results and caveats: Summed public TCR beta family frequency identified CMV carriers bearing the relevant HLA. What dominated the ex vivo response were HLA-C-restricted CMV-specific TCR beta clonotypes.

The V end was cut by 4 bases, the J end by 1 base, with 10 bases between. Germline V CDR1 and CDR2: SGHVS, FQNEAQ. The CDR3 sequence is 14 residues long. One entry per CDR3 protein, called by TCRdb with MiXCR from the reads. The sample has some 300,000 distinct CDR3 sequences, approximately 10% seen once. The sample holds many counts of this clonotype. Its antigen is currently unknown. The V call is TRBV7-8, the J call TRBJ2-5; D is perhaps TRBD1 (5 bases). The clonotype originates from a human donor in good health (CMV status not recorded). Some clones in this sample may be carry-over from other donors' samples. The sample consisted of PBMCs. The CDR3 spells CASSYRQPQETQYF. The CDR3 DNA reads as TGTGCCAGCAGCTATCGACAGCCCCAAGAGACCCAGTACTTC.